This entry lists 14 T cell receptor beta chains sequenced from one sample in a study of Graves' ophthalmopathy and Graves' hyperthyroidism. Beta-chain TCR CDR3 regions were amplified from RNA transcripts. RT-PCR in the first round used HTBI primers; a second-round multiplex PCR followed. One entry per CDR3 protein results from TCRdb running MiXCR on the multiplex PCR reads. In the table there are around 51,000 distinct CDR3 sequences, around 45% of which are singletons. The sequencing sample was made of peripheral blood. The receptors were sampled from an adult man with Graves' ophthalmopathy.

In regard to this clonotype: Because it lacks the conserved phenylalanine or tryptophan at the end, this CDR3 is likely a read error. The chain links TRBV19 to TRBJ1-5; possible D gene TRBD1, 6 bases. V was shortened by 5 bases and J by 0 bases, with 14 bases between the two germline ends. The CDR3 totals 16 residues. In germline, CDR1 is LNHDA, CDR2 SQIVND (reference sequence). The chain's CDR3 is CASSSGRTVSNQPQHS. The CDR3 coding sequence is TGTGCCAGTAGTTCCGGGCGGACAGTTAGCAATCAGCCCCAGCATTCT.

The chain is built from TRBV7-2 and TRBJ2-1, with D possibly being TRBD2 (5 bases). V was shortened by 2 bases and J by 5 bases, with 10 bases between the two germline ends. The CDR3 contains 14 residues. The germline V gene encodes CDR1 SGHTA and CDR2 FQGNSA. The CDR3 region is CASSLTGLNNEQFF. In DNA, the CDR3 is TGTGCCAGCAGCTTAACCGGACTCAACAATGAGCAGTTCTTC.

This clonotype was recorded many times. V usage is TRBV20-1 and J usage is TRBJ1-1; 8 bases are shared with TRBD1. Germline V gene data show CDR1 as DFQATT and CDR2 as SNEGSKA (reference sequence). This CDR3 contains 10 residues. Written as DNA, the CDR3 is TGCTACGGACAGGGCACTGAAGCTTTCTTT. This encodes CYGQGTEAFF.

This clonotype was detected ten times or more. The CDR3 DNA reads as TGTGCCATCAGGGGCCGAAACACCATATATTTT. Encoded protein: CAIRGRNTIYF. The chain uses TRBV10-3 and TRBJ1-3, with no clear D. The CDR3 loop spans 11 amino acids. Germline CDR1 reads ENHRY; CDR2 reads SYGVKD. V was shortened by 6 bases and J by 5 bases, with 5 bases between the two germline ends.

This chain links TRBV5-1 with TRBJ1-1, with TRBD1 identical over 11 bases. The CDR3 sequence is 14 residues long. Germline V lookup: CDR1 SGHRS, CDR2 YFSETQ. J lost 4 bases, V lost 4 bases, and 3 bases had no gene match. The CDR3 coding sequence is TGCGCCAGCAGCCCCGGACAGGGGGCCACTGAAGCTTTCTTT. Amino acids: CASSPGQGATEAFF. Combining the CDR3 with reference TRBV5-1 and TRBJ1-1 gives the whole variable domain KAGVTQTPRYLIKTRGQQVTLSCSPISGHRSVSWYQQTPGQGLQFLFEYFSETQRNKGNFPGRFSGRQFSNSRSEMNVSTLELGDSALYLCASSPGQGATEAFFGQGTRLTVV.

This chain joins TRBV10-3 and TRBJ2-3, with D hard to call. Per the germline V gene, CDR1 is ENHRY and CDR2 is SYGVKD. The ends were cut back, 2 bases at V and 1 base at J, with 7 bases in the middle. There are 14 residues in the CDR3. In nucleotides, the CDR3 is TGTGCCATCAGTGAGGACCCCGGCACAGATACGCAGTATTTT. It specifies CAISEDPGTDTQYF.

Ten or more counts support this clonotype. The V and J genes are TRBV6-5 and TRBJ1-1; 7 nucleotides align to TRBD1. Trimming removed 6 bases from V and 1 base from J; junction bases left unmatched: 5. The length of the CDR3 is 14 residues. In germline, CDR1 is MNHEY, CDR2 SVGAGI. In DNA form, the CDR3 reads TGTGCCAGCAGACTCAGGGGGGGGAACACTGAAGCTTTCTTT. Residues: CASRLRGGNTEAFF.

The chain carries TRBV25-1 and TRBJ1-3; D not resolved. Looked up from germline, CDR1 is MGHDK and CDR2 is SYGVNS. The CDR3 is 13 amino acids. Between the trimmed V and J ends, which lost 2 bases and 1 base, there was a span of 3 bases. CDR3 residues: CASSEGSGNTIYF. The CDR3 nucleotides read TGTGCCAGCAGTGAAGGGTCTGGAAACACCATATATTTT.

On this clonotype itself: A much larger clone differs from this one at a single base, so this may be a read error. The rearrangement joins TRBV3-1 to TRBJ1-6; weak D call: TRBD1 (6 bases). Per the germline V gene, CDR1 is LGHDT and CDR2 is YNNKEL (reference sequence). The CDR3 has 14 residues. DNA of the CDR3: TGTGCCAGCTCACCAGGGGCGTATAATCCACCCCTCCACTTT. Protein product: CASSPGAYNPPLHF.

This chain uses TRBV19 with TRBJ2-2, with D perhaps TRBD1 (5 bases). Deletions cut 10 bases from V and 6 bases from J, with 18 bases between. CDR1 and CDR2 from the germline V gene are LNHDA and SQIVND (reference sequence). The CDR3 has 14 residues. The CDR3 nucleotides read TGTGCCATACCCCCCCTGTGGGGCCCCGGGGAGCTGTTTTTT. Encoded protein: CAIPPLWGPGELFF.

This clonotype showed up just once. The limits of the CDR3 on the DNA are not certain, so only TCRdb's listed CDR3 is given. The gene calls are TRBV7-6 and TRBJ2-3; TRBD1, the table's D call, lacks a check against the DNA. The CDR3 length is 20 residues, termini included. Germline CDR1 is SGHVS and CDR2 is FNYEAQ. The CDR3 sequence: CDSSFCICSAAGQGVQTQYF.

The CDR3 protein is CSASRLQGVSQPQHF. DNA for the CDR3: TGCAGTGCTAGCAGGCTCCAGGGGGTGAGTCAGCCCCAGCATTTT. The chain combines TRBV20-1 with TRBJ1-5; TRBD1 aligns across 7 bases. Per germline, CDR1 DFQATT and CDR2 SNEGSKA (reference sequence). The J segment lost 6 bases and the V segment lost 3 bases, leaving 11 bases of the junction unmatched. CDR3 length: 15 amino acids.

This clonotype was seen a handful of times. This chain links TRBV10-3 with TRBJ2-7, with 8 bases matching TRBD1. The CDR3 sequence is 13 residues long. Germline V gene lookup returns CDR1 ENHRY and CDR2 SYGVKD. V gave up 9 bases and J gave up 7 bases; unmatched junction bases: 11. Here the CDR3 DNA reads TGTGCCATATCGACGGACAGGGTTGAAGAGCAGTACTTC. It translates to CAISTDRVEEQYF.

The chain combines TRBV6-4 with TRBJ2-1, with a tentative D call TRBD1 (6 bases). V was shortened by 6 bases and J by 3 bases, with 15 bases between the two germline ends. CDR1 MRHNA and CDR2 SNTAGT come from the germline V gene. The CDR3 runs 15 residues. The CDR3 nucleotides are TGTGCCAGCAGCGCTAGCCCGGACAGCTACAATGAGCAGTTCTTC. Encoded protein: CASSASPDSYNEQFF.